The 8 T cell receptor beta chains in this list originate from one sample, sequenced in a study of blood T cell repertoires in COVID-19. The table came from immunoSEQ multiplex PCR; TCRdb's copy has only in-frame clones and leaves some out. The repertoire holds 110,000 or so clones, with 75% to 90% as singletons. The sample was peripheral blood. These receptors were collected from a human donor in a cohort sampled during active COVID-19.

The chain has TRBV29-1 and TRBJ2-3; a possible D gene is TRBD1 (6 bases). Trimming took 7 bases from V and 3 from J, leaving 11 bases between them. Germline-derived CDR1 and CDR2 are SQVTM and ANQGSEA. CDR3 size: 12 residues. CDR3 bases: TGCAGCGCCCTGGACAGTACAGATACGCAGTATTTT. It yields the protein CSALDSTDTQYF.

This chain uses TRBV19 with TRBJ2-7; D possibly corresponds to TRBD2 (6 bases). Trimming removed 1 base at V and 6 bases at J, with 13 bases between. Germline CDR1 reads LNHDA; CDR2 reads SQIVND (reference sequence). This CDR3 comprises 14 residues. CDR3 in amino acids: CASSIGRRVGEQYF. CDR3 coding DNA: TGTGCCAGTAGTATAGGTCGGAGGGTCGGCGAGCAGTACTTC.

The rearrangement joins TRBV24-1 to TRBJ1-5, with a tentative D call TRBD1 (5 bases). Per the germline V gene, CDR1 is KGHDR and CDR2 is SFDVKD. V shed 9 bases and J shed 0 bases, with 11 bases lying between them. The CDR3 covers 14 residues. As DNA, the CDR3 is TGTGCCACCCCTGGGGCAGCTAGCAATCAGCCCCAGCATTTT. It codes for CATPGAASNQPQHF.

The chain employs TRBV4-1 and TRBJ2-1; TRBD1 matches 7 bases. CDR3 length: 14 amino acids. CDR1 and CDR2 from the germline V gene are MGHRA and YSYEKL. The V and J ends lost 4 bases and 4 bases, in that order; junction bases with no gene match: 4. The CDR3 DNA follows: TGCGCCAGCAGCCCGCCCAGGGGGTACAATGAGCAGTTCTTC. Translating it yields CASSPPRGYNEQFF.

This clone was seen a few times. V gene TRBV7-2 combines with J gene TRBJ2-7; D unresolved. The CDR3 spans 12 residues. Germline CDR1 and CDR2: SGHTA and FQGNSA. V dropped 2 bases and J dropped 4 bases, with 6 bases sitting between them. CDR3: CASSLIGYEQYF. The CDR3 nucleotides read TGTGCCAGCAGCTTAATCGGGTACGAGCAGTACTTC.

The chain couples TRBV20-1 to TRBJ2-1; D gene uncertain. V was cut by 5 bases and J by 6 bases, with 5 bases left in between. The CDR3 loop spans 10 amino acids. Germline CDR1 is DFQATT and CDR2 is SNEGSKA (reference sequence). CDR3 sequence: CSALLNEQFF. In DNA, the CDR3 is TGCAGTGCTCTTCTCAATGAGCAGTTCTTC.

The J gene is TRBJ2-4, the V gene TRBV12-3 or TRBV12-4; 8 bases fit TRBD2. With 10 bases clipped from V and 1 base from J, the junction kept 3 bases outside the gene matches. CDR3 length equals 13 residues. CDR3 nucleotide sequence: TGTGCCACAGGCGGGGGGGCCAAAAACATTCAGTACTTC. Amino acids: CATGGGAKNIQYF.

V gene TRBV4-3 combines with J gene TRBJ2-1; 7 bases match TRBD2. From germline, CDR1 is LGHNA and CDR2 YSLEER. The CDR3 spans 16 residues. Germline trimming cut 1 base from V and 6 bases from J; bases unmatched to any gene: 9. The CDR3 nucleotides are TGCGCCAGCAGCCAAGTTGGCAGCGGGGTAGGCAATGAGCAGTTCTTC. It specifies CASSQVGSGVGNEQFF.